This T cell receptor (beta chain) is drawn from a study of blood T cell repertoires in COVID-19. This CDR3 contains 15 residues. CDR1 SGDLS and CDR2 YYNGEE come from the germline V gene. Trimming stripped 0 bases from V and 6 bases from J, with 14 bases between. Only in-frame clones appear in the TCRdb table, and some are missing; sequencing was by immunoSEQ multiplex PCR. The data contain approximately 140,000 clones, under 85% of them singletons. The source of this sequence is a human donor in a cohort sampled during active COVID-19. The sample was peripheral blood. The V gene is TRBV9, the J gene TRBJ2-3; perhaps TRBD2 as D (7 bases). Here the CDR3 reads CASSVGFRGGDTQYF. DNA of the CDR3: TGTGCCAGCAGCGTAGGTTTCAGGGGAGGGGATACGCAGTATTTT.